The clone carrying this TCR beta chain was observed many times. What it binds is not known. This record comes from a study of T-cell reconstitution after alpha-beta-depleted transplantation in children. General study points: The study traced high day-60 TCRbeta diversity in some patients to surviving recipient T cells and thymic progenitors.

Unique molecular identifiers featured in how the TCRbeta library was prepared. TCRdb processed the PCR reads anew with MiXCR; each CDR3 protein has one entry. Of over 45,000 distinct CDR3 sequences listed, over 4.5% are singletons. Trimming removed 4 bases from V and 2 bases from J; junction bases left unmatched: 8. Germline-derived CDR1 and CDR2 are LGHDT and YNNKEL (reference sequence). The CDR3 is 16 amino acids. Material: PBMCs, mostly from graft donor cells, obtained 60 days after TCRalphabeta/CD19-depleted stem cell transplant. The gene calls are TRBV3-1 and TRBJ2-1, with 7 bases aligning to TRBD2. This TCR was recovered from a female patient between 2 and 10 years old who had a stem cell transplant for aplastic anemia, so the T cells may come from the graft donor. CDR3 bases: TGTGCCAGCAGCCCGTCGGGCGCGGGAGCCTACAATGAGCAGTTCTTC. As protein: CASSPSGAGAYNEQFF.